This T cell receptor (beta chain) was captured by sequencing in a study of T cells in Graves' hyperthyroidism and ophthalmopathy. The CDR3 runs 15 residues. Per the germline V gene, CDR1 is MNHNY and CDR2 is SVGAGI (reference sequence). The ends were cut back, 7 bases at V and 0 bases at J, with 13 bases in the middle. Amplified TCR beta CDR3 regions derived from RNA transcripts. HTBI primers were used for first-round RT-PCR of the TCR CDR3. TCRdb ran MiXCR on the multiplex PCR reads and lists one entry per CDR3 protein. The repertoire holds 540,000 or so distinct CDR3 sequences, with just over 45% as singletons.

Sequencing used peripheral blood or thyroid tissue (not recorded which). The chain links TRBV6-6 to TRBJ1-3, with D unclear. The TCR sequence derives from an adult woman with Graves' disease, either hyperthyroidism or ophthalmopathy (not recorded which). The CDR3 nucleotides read TGTGCCAGCAATTCGGACGGAAGCTCTGGAAACACCATATATTTT. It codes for CASNSDGSSGNTIYF.